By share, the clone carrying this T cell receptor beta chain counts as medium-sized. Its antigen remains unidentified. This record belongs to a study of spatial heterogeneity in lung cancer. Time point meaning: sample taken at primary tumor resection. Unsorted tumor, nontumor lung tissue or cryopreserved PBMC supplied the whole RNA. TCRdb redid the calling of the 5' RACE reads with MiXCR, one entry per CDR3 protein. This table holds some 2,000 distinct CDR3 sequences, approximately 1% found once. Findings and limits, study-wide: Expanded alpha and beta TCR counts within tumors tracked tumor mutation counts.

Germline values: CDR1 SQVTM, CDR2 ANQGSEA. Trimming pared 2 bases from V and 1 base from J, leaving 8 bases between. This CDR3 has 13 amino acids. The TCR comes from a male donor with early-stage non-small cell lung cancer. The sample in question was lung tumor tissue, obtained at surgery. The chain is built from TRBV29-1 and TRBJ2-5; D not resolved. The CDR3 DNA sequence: TGCAGCGTTGAACCGCAGATCCAAGAGACCCAGTACTTC. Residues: CSVEPQIQETQYF.